This T cell receptor (beta chain) stems from a study of tumor-infiltrating lymphocytes in localized non-small cell lung cancer. Study outcomes and limitations: Each assay used a separate piece of the same tissue. TCR sequencing covered a subset of patients with enough tissue. Tumor T-cell fraction was not associated with recurrence-free survival.

TCRdb keeps only in-frame clones here, not all; method: immunoSEQ multiplex PCR. The sample holds some 22,000 clones, roughly three quarters seen once. V lost 0 bases, J lost 2 bases, and 4 bases stayed unmatched. CDR3 size: 15 residues. Germline V CDR1 and CDR2: SGHNT, YYREEE (reference sequence). Points on this clone: Its antigen remains unidentified.

V and J are TRBV5-4 and TRBJ2-5; 7 positions agree with TRBD1. The clonotype comes from a human donor with non-small cell lung cancer. Sequenced: lung tumor tissue. The CDR3 spells CASSLAGRGQETQYF. The CDR3 DNA follows: TGTGCCAGCAGCTTGGCGGGCAGGGGGCAAGAGACCCAGTACTTC.